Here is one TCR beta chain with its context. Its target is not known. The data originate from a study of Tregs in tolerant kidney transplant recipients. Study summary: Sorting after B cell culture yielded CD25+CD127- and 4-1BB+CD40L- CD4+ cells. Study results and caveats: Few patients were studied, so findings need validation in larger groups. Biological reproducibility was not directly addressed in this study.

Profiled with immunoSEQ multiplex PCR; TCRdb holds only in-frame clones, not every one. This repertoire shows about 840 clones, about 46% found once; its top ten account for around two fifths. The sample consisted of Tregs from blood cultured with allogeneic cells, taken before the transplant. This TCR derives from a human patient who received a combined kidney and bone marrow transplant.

CDR3: CASSDRATEAFF. Here the CDR3 DNA reads TGTGCCAGTAGTGACAGGGCCACTGAAGCTTTCTTT. The chain couples TRBV19 to TRBJ1-1, with 7 bases that match TRBD1. Germline V lookup: CDR1 LNHDA, CDR2 SQIVND (reference sequence). The junction had 1 base not matched to a gene; V was cut back by 5 bases and J by 4 bases. This CDR3 is built from 12 residues.